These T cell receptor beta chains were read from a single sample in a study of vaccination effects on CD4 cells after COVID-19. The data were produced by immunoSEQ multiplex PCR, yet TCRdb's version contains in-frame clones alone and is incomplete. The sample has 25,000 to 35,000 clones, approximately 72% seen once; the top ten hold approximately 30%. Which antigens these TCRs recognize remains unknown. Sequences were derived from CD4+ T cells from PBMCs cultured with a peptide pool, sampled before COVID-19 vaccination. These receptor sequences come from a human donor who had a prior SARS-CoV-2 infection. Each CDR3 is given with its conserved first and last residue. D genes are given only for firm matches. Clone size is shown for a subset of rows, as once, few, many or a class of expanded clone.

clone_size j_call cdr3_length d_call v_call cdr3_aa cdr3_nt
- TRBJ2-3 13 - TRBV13 CASSPKPSGTQYF TGTGCCAGCAGCCCTAAACCCTCGGGCACGCAGTATTTT
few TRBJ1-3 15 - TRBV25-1 CASSDARSSGNTIYF TGTGCCAGCAGTGATGCCAGGTCTTCTGGAAACACCATATATTTT
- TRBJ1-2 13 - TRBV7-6 CASSFAEGGGYTF TGTGCCAGCAGCTTTGCCGAGGGCGGTGGCTACACCTTC
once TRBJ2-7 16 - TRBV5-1 CASSPRAGGESYEQYF TGCGCCAGCAGCCCTAGGGCCGGAGGGGAGTCCTACGAGCAGTACTTC
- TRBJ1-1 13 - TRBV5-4 CASSPELSTEAFF TGTGCCAGCAGCCCAGAATTGAGCACTGAAGCTTTCTTT
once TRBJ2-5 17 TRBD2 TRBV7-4 CASSPLRERDYQETQYF TGTGCCAGCAGCCCCTTGAGGGAGCGGGACTACCAAGAGACCCAGTACTTC
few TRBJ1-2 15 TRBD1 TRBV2 CASSEGTGGLDGYTF TGTGCCAGCAGTGAAGGGACAGGGGGTCTTGATGGCTACACCTTC
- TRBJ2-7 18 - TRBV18 CASSPLASGTAGIYEQYF TGTGCCAGCTCACCATTAGCATCCGGGACGGCAGGGATCTACGAGCAGTACTTC
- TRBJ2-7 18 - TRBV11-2 CASSFLDLAPLLGYEQYF TGTGCCAGCAGCTTCCTGGACTTAGCCCCACTCTTAGGGTACGAGCAGTACTTC
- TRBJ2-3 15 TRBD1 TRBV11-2 CASSPGQGTTDTQYF TGTGCCAGCAGCCCGGGACAGGGGACCACAGATACGCAGTATTTT
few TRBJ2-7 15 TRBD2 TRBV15 CATSRVRTSPWEQYF TGTGCCACCAGCAGAGTCAGGACTAGTCCTTGGGAGCAGTACTTC
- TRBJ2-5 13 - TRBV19 CASRQDLTETQYF TGTGCCAGTAGACAGGACCTAACCGAGACCCAGTACTTC
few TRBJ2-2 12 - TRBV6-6 CASSYQTGELFF TGTGCCAGCAGTTACCAGACCGGGGAGCTGTTTTTT
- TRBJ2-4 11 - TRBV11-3 CASSSRDIQYF TGTGCCAGCAGCTCCAGAGACATTCAGTACTTC
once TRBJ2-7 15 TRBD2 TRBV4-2 CASSATTSGDYEQYF TGTGCCAGCAGCGCTACGACTAGCGGGGACTACGAGCAGTACTTC
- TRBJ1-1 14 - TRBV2 CASSRDWMRTEAFF TGTGCCAGCTCGCGAGATTGGATGCGAACTGAAGCTTTCTTT
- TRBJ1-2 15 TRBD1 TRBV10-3 CAISEGRTGFDGYTF TGTGCCATCAGTGAGGGGAGGACAGGGTTTGATGGCTACACCTTC
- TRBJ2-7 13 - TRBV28 CASGEGWTHEQYF TGTGCCAGCGGCGAGGGGTGGACCCACGAGCAGTACTTC
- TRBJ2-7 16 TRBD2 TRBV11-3 CASSLDWGAGLYEQYF TGTGCCAGCAGCTTAGACTGGGGAGCGGGACTTTACGAGCAGTACTTC
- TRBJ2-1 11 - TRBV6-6 CASSTGNEQFF TGTGCCAGCAGTACCGGCAATGAGCAGTTCTTC
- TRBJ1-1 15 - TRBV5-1 CASSSSRVPNTEAFF TGCGCCAGCAGCTCTAGCAGGGTACCGAACACTGAAGCTTTCTTT
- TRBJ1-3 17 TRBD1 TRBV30 CAWSVRQGIAVGNTIYF TGTGCCTGGAGTGTAAGACAGGGGATAGCTGTTGGAAACACCATATATTTT
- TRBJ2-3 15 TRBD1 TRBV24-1 CATSDPGTGSNTQYF TGTGCCACCAGTGATCCCGGGACAGGGTCAAATACGCAGTATTTT
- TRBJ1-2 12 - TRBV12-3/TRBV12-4 CASSQTDHGYTF TGTGCCAGCAGCCAAACCGACCATGGCTACACCTTC
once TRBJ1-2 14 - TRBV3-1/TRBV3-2 CASSQDGGNYGYTF TGTGCCAGCAGCCAAGATGGGGGGAACTATGGCTACACCTTC
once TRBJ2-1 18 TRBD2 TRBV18 CASSYDLAGEGSYNEQFF TGTGCCAGCTCGTACGATCTAGCGGGAGAGGGATCCTACAATGAGCAGTTCTTC
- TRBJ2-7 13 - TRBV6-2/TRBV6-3 CASSFTFSYEQYF TGTGCCAGCAGTTTTACCTTCTCCTACGAGCAGTACTTC
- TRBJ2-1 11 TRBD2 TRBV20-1 CSARTSVEQFF TGCAGTGCTCGTACTAGCGTTGAGCAGTTCTTC
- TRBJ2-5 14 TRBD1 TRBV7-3 CASSSGGQAETQYF TGTGCCAGCAGCTCCGGAGGACAGGCAGAGACCCAGTACTTC
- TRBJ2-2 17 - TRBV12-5 CASGLVILRIQPGELFF TGTGCTAGTGGTTTGGTAATTTTAAGGATACAACCCGGGGAGCTGTTTTTT
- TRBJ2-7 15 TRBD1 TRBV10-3 CAISESTGTAYEQYF TGTGCCATCAGTGAGTCGACCGGGACAGCCTACGAGCAGTACTTC
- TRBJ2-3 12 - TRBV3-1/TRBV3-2 CASSQHTDTQYF TGTGCCAGCAGCCAACATACAGATACGCAGTATTTT
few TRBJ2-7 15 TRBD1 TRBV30 CAWNPRTGYSYEQYF TGTGCCTGGAACCCCAGGACAGGCTACTCCTACGAGCAGTACTTC
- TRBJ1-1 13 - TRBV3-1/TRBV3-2 CASSLGGATEAFF TGTGCCAGCAGCCTAGGGGGGGCCACTGAAGCTTTCTTT
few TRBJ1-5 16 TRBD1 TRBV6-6 CASSRTGQNSNQPQHF TGTGCCAGCAGCCGGACAGGGCAGAATAGCAATCAGCCCCAGCATTTT
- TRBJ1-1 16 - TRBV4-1 CASRGVLRGLNTEAFF TGCGCCAGCAGGGGGGTCTTGCGGGGCCTAAACACTGAAGCTTTCTTT
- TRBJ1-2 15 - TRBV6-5 CASSRFQGVGYGYTF TGTGCCAGCAGTCGTTTCCAGGGAGTGGGGTATGGCTACACCTTC
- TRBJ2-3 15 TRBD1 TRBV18 CASSQGQGNMYTQYF TGTGCCAGCTCCCAGGGACAGGGGAATATGTATACGCAGTATTTT
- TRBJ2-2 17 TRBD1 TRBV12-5 CASGLGRDSINTGELFF TGTGCTAGTGGTTTGGGCCGGGACAGCATCAACACCGGGGAGCTGTTTTTT
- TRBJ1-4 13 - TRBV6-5 CASMRDWNEKLFF TGTGCCAGCATGCGGGACTGGAATGAAAAACTGTTTTTT
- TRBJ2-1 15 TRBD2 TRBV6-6 CASSDLAGVYNEQFF TGTGCCAGCAGTGACCTAGCGGGAGTTTACAATGAGCAGTTCTTC